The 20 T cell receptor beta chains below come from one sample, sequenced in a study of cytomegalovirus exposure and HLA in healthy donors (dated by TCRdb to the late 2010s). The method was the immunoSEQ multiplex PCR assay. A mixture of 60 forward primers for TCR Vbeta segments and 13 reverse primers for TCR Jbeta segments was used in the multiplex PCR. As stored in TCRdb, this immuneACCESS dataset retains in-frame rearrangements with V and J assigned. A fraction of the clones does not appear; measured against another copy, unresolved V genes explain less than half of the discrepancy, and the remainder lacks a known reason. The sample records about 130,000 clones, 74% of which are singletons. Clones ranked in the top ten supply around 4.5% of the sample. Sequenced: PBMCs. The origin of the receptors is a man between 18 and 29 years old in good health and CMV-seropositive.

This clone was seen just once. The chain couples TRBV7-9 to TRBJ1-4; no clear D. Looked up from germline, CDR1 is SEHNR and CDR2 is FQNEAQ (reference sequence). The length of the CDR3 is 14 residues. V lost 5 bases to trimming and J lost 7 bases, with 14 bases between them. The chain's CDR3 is CASSPPQAGEKLFF. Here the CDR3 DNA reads TGTGCCAGCAGCCCTCCGCAGGCTGGTGAAAAACTGTTTTTT.

The chain's CDR3 is CASSLGATSGYEQYF. The CDR3, as DNA: TGTGCCAGCAGCTTAGGGGCGACTAGTGGGTACGAGCAGTACTTC. The V and J genes are TRBV11-2 and TRBJ2-7, with D tentatively TRBD2 (6 bases). CDR3 length equals 15 residues. V lost 1 base and J lost 4, with 14 bases in between. The germline gives CDR1 SGHAT, CDR2 FQNNGV.

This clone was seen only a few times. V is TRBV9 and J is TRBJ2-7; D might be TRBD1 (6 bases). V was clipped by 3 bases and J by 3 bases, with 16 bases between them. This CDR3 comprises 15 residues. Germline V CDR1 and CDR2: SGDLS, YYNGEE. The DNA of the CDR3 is TGTGCCAGCAGCGCCTCGACAGGAAATGTCTACGAGCAGTACTTC. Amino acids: CASSASTGNVYEQYF.

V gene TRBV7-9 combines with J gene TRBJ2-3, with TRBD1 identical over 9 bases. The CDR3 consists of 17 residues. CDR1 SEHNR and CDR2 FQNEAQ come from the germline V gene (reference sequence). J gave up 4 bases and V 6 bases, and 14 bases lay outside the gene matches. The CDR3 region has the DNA TGTGCCAGCAGACCTAGGCCGGGACAGGGAAGCCCAGATACGCAGTATTTT. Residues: CASRPRPGQGSPDTQYF.

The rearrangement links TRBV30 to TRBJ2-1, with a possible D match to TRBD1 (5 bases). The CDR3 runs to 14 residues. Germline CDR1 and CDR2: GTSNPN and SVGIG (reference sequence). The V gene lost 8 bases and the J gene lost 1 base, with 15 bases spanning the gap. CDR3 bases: TGTGCCATGGATCTGGGGCTATCCTACAATGAGCAGTTCTTC. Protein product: CAMDLGLSYNEQFF. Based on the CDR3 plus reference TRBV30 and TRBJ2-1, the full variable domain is SQTIHQWPATLVQPVGSPLSLECTVEGTSNPNLYWYRQAAGRGLQLLFYSVGIGQISSEVPQNLSASRPQDRQFILSSKKLLLSDSGFYLCAMDLGLSYNEQFFGPGTRLTVL.

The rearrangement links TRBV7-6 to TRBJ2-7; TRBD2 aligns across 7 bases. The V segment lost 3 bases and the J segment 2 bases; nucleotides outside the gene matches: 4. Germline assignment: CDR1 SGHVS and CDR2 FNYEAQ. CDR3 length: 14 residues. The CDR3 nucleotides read TGTGCCAGCAGCTTCGGGACTAATACCTACGAGCAGTACTTC. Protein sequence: CASSFGTNTYEQYF.

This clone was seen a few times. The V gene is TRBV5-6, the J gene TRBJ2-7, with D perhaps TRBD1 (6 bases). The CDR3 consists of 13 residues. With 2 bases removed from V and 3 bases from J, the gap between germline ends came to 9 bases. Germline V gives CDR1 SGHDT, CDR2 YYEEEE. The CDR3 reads CASSFAGDYEQYF. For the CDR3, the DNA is TGTGCCAGCAGCTTTGCAGGGGACTACGAGCAGTACTTC.

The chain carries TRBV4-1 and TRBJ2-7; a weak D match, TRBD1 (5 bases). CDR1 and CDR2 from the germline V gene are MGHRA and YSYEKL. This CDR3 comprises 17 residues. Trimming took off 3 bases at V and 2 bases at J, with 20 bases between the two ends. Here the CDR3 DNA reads TGCGCCAGCAGCCAGATCAAAAAGCCCAGGGATGCCTACGAGCAGTACTTC. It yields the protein CASSQIKKPRDAYEQYF.

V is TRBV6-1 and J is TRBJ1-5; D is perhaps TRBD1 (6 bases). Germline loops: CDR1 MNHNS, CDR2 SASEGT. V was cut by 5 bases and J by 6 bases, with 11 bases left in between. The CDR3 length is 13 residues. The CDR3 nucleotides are TGTGCCAGCAGTTCAGGGGTGGTTCAGCCCCAGCATTTT. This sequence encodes CASSSGVVQPQHF.

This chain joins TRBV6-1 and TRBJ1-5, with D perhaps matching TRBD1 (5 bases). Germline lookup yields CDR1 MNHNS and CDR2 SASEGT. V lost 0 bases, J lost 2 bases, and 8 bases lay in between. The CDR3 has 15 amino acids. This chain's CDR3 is CASSEAGGGNQPQHF. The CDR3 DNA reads TGTGCCAGCAGTGAAGCGGGGGGGGGCAATCAGCCCCAGCATTTT.

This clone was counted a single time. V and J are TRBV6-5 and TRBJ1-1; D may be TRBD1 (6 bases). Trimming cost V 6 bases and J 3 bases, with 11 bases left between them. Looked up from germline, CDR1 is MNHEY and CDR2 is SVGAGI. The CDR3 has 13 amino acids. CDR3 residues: CASRPDRYTEAFF. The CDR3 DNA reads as TGTGCCAGCAGACCAGACAGGTACACTGAAGCTTTCTTT.

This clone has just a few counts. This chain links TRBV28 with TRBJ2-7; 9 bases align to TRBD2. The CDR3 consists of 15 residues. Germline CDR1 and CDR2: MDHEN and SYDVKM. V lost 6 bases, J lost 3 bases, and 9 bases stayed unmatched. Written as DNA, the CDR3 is TGTGCCAGCAGCGCCTTTAGCGGGAGACGCTACGAGCAGTACTTC. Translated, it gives CASSAFSGRRYEQYF.

CDR3 bases: TGTGCCAGCAGCCCGGACGCAGACAGGGTGAGGAACGAGCAGTACTTC. It yields the protein CASSPDADRVRNEQYF. This chain uses TRBV9 with TRBJ2-7; TRBD1 matches 7 bases. Trimming cost V 4 bases and J 5 bases; bases outside gene matches: 15. Germline values: CDR1 SGDLS, CDR2 YYNGEE. This CDR3 has 16 amino acids.

The DNA of the CDR3 is TGCGCCAGCAGCCAAGCCCTCTCCGGCGGGGGGTTAGAAGAGACCCAGTACTTC. Residues: CASSQALSGGGLEETQYF. This sequence joins TRBV4-1 and TRBJ2-5, with 8 bases aligning to TRBD2. The germline CDR1 and CDR2 sequences are MGHRA and YSYEKL. J was trimmed by 3 bases and V by 1 base; bases with no gene match: 13. This CDR3 is 18 amino acids long.

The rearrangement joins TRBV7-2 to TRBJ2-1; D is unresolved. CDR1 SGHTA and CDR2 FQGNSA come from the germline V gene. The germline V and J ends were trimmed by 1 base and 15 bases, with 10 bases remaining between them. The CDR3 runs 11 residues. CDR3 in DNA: TGTGCCAGCAGCTTAGAGAGCTTTGGGTTCTTC. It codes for CASSLESFGFF.

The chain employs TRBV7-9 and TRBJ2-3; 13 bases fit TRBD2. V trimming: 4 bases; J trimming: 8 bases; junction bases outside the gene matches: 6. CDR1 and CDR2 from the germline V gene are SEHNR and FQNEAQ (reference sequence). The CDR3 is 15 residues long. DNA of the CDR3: TGTGCCAGCAGCTGGGGACTAGCGGGGCCCGGTACGCAGTATTTT. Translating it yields CASSWGLAGPGTQYF.

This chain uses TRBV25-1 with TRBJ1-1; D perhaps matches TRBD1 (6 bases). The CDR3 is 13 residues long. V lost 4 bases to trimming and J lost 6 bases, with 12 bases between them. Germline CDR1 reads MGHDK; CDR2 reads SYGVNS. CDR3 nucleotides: TGTGCCAGCAGTGGGACAGCGGTGGCTGAAGCTTTCTTT. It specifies CASSGTAVAEAFF. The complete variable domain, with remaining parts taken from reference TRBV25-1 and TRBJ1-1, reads EADIYQTPRYLVIGTGKKITLECSQTMGHDKMYWYQQDPGMELHLIHYSYGVNSTEKGDLSSESTVSRIRTEHFPLTLESARPSHTSQYLCASSGTAVAEAFFGQGTRLTVV.

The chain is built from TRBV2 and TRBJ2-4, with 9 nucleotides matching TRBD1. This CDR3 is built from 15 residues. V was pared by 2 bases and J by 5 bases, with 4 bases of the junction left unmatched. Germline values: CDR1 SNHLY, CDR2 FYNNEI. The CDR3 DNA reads TGTGCCAGCAGTGAATACAGGGGGCAGGAAAACATTCAGTACTTC. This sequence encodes CASSEYRGQENIQYF.

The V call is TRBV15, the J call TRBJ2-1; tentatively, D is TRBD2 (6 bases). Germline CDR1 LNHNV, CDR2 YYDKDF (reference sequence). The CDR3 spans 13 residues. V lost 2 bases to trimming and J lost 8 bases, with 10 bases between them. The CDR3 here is CATSRLLAHEQFF. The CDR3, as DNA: TGTGCCACCAGCAGACTACTAGCTCATGAGCAGTTCTTC. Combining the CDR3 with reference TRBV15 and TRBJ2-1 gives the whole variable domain DAMVIQNPRYQVTQFGKPVTLSCSQTLNHNVMYWYQQKSSQAPKLLFHYYDKDFNNEADTPDNFQSRRPNTSFCFLDIRSPGLGDTAMYLCATSRLLAHEQFFGPGTRLTVL.

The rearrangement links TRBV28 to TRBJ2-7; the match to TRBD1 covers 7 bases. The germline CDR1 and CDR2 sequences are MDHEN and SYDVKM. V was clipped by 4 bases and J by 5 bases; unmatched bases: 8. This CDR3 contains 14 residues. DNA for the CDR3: TGTGCCAGCAGTTCCGGGACAGCGGTCCACGAGCAGTACTTC. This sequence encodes CASSSGTAVHEQYF. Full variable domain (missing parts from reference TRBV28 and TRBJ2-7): DVKVTQSSRYLVKRTGEKVFLECVQDMDHENMFWYRQDPGLGLRLIYFSYDVKMKEKGDIPEGYSVSREKKERFSLILESASTNQTSMYLCASSSGTAVHEQYFGPGTRLTVT.